This T cell receptor beta chain was captured by sequencing in a study of blood T cells in healthy people across ages. A second roughly 7 to 11 cycle PCR used barcoded and J-beta primers. Each CDR3 protein gets one entry after TCRdb re-called the 5' RACE reads with MiXCR. The sample records around 940,000 distinct CDR3 sequences, around 54% being singletons. Comments on this clonotype: What it binds is not known.

The CDR3 has 16 residues. The ends lost 3 bases at V and 3 bases at J; junction bases unmatched: 8. The germline V gene encodes CDR1 SGHRS and CDR2 YFSETQ. Study-level findings and limits: A conclusive naive versus antigen-experienced comparison was prevented by the unsorted PBMCs. Naive T cell percentage showed a strong correlation with TCR beta diversity.

The sequence was obtained from a woman aged 55-69 years in good health. The rearrangement uses TRBV5-1 and TRBJ2-7; 11 nucleotides match TRBD2. The sample taken for sequencing was blood. Here the CDR3 reads CASSSVFSGRDYEQYF. The CDR3, as DNA: TGCGCCAGCAGCTCGGTCTTTAGCGGGAGGGACTACGAGCAGTACTTC.